The TCR beta chain described here comes from a study of OX40 agonist ivuxolimab in advanced cancers. Study-wide context: Three patients had partial responses: one hepatocellular carcinoma, two cutaneous melanoma.

Findings of the study overall: CD8+ T cells (on average) carried more expanded clones than CD4+ T cells.

The table came from immunoSEQ multiplex PCR; TCRdb's copy has only in-frame clones and leaves some out. This table has roughly 69,000 clones, more than 75% appearing once. With regard to this clone: Its antigen is undetermined.

Trimming removed 5 bases from V and 5 bases from J, with 12 bases in between. CDR3 length: 14 residues. Germline V gives CDR1 SGHTA, CDR2 FQGNSA. The receptor was derived from an adult with an advanced solid tumor such as melanoma, head and neck, liver or kidney cancer. The sequencing used CD4+ or CD8+ T cells sorted from blood, collected in a trial of the OX40 agonist ivuxolimab. The rearrangement joins TRBV7-2 to TRBJ2-2; D remains ambiguous. The CDR3 DNA follows: TGTGCCAGCAGCCTCGCCCTTAGAACCGGGGAGCTGTTTTTT. Its translation is CASSLALRTGELFF.